This T cell receptor beta chain was found in a study of T cell responses to AZD1222 COVID-19 vaccine. TCRdb's table, derived via immunoSEQ multiplex PCR, lists solely in-frame clones and lacks some. The sample consists of under 100,000 clones, roughly 87% of them appearing once. The CDR3 runs 15 residues. CDR1 and CDR2 from the germline V gene are SGDLS and YYNGEE. The J segment lost 7 bases and the V segment lost 1 base, leaving 5 bases of the junction unmatched. Notes on this clone: What it binds is not known.

General study results and limits: Only after the peak T cell response were repertoires sampled. Researchers report vaccine-associated CD4 TCRs spanning spike, with dominance at 160-218 and 743-854. After two AZD1222 doses, spike-specific TCR breadth and depth rose versus day 0. Donors were largely white British and mainly female; clonal diversity was possibly underestimated.

The chain uses TRBV9 and TRBJ2-2; TRBD1 matches at 9 bases. The sequences come from peripheral blood, collected 28 days after the second AZD1222 dose. The receptor's source is an adult who received the AZD1222 COVID-19 vaccine. The CDR3 spells CASSVQQGAGGELFF. The CDR3 bases are TGTGCCAGCAGCGTACAACAGGGGGCAGGCGGGGAGCTGTTTTTT. The entire variable domain, with the rest obtained from reference TRBV9 and TRBJ2-2, is as follows: DSGVTQTPKHLITATGQRVTLRCSPRSGDLSVYWYQQSLDQGLQFLIQYYNGEERAKGNILERFSAQQFPDLHSELNLSSLELGDSALYFCASSVQQGAGGELFFGEGSRLTVL.